This T cell receptor (beta chain) derives from a study of long-term antiretroviral therapy in people with HIV. They ran version v3.0 of the immunoSEQ assay at survey level. The repertoire was sequenced with immunoSEQ multiplex PCR; TCRdb's copy has only in-frame clones and lacks some. The data show about 30,000 clones, 94% seen once. Germline V gene sequence: CDR1 SGHRS, CDR2 YFSETQ. Deletions cut 5 bases from V and 0 bases from J, with 12 bases between. The length of the CDR3 is 15 residues. The receptor was derived from a woman in her fifties or sixties with HIV. The sequencing used unsorted PBMCs, collected approximately 5 years after starting antiretroviral therapy. This chain uses TRBV5-1 with TRBJ2-1; TRBD2 might be the D (6 bases). For the CDR3, the DNA is TGCGCCAGCAGGGTCGGGGGAGGCTCCTACAATGAGCAGTTCTTC. Protein sequence: CASRVGGGSYNEQFF. The full variable domain, with the rest looked up from reference TRBV5-1 and TRBJ2-1, is KAGVTQTPRYLIKTRGQQVTLSCSPISGHRSVSWYQQTPGQGLQFLFEYFSETQRNKGNFPGRFSGRQFSNSRSEMNVSTLELGDSALYLCASRVGGGSYNEQFFGPGTRLTVL.